Presented here are 3 T cell receptor beta chains from one specimen sequenced in a study of early T cells in non-severe SARS-CoV-2 infection. In TCRdb, the 5' RACE reads were re-called with MiXCR into one record per CDR3 protein. Of more than 50,000 distinct CDR3 sequences listed, over 10% are singletons. The sample here was whole blood, taken at baseline. The receptors come from an adult who was a healthcare worker with PCR-confirmed SARS-CoV-2 infection or an uninfected control (not recorded which).

This clonotype was detected once. The J gene is TRBJ2-7, the V gene TRBV5-6, with 9 positions matching TRBD2. Germline values: CDR1 SGHDT, CDR2 YYEEEE. Trimming cost V 2 bases and J 7 bases; bases outside gene matches: 7. This CDR3 region has 14 residues. CDR3 loop: CASSFGGGAGEQYF. As DNA, the CDR3 is TGTGCCAGCAGCTTTGGCGGGGGGGCCGGGGAGCAGTACTTC.

The chain has TRBV12-3 or TRBV12-4 and TRBJ1-1, with a tentative D call TRBD1 (5 bases). The CDR3 extends over 11 amino acids. V was trimmed by 3 bases and J by 8 bases, leaving 7 bases between them. The CDR3 protein is CASSFRGEAFF. DNA for the CDR3: TGTGCCAGCAGTTTTAGGGGAGAAGCTTTCTTT.

The gene calls are TRBV6-2 or TRBV6-3 and TRBJ1-1, with 11 bases matching TRBD1. V dropped 4 bases and J dropped 5; count of bases not matched to a gene: 6. CDR1 MNHEY and CDR2 SVGEGT come from the germline V gene. The CDR3 is 15 residues long. The CDR3 bases are TGTGCCAGCAGTTCCGGACAGGGGGCATGGACTGAAGCTTTCTTT. Translating gives CASSSGQGAWTEAFF.